The source of this T cell receptor (beta chain) is a study of shared clonotypes between healthy human individuals. General study findings and limits: Sampling involved blood alone; tissue repertoires likely differ.

A word on this clone: Its antigen is currently unknown.

DNA at about 0.2 ug, 30,000 or so T cell genomes, went into sorted-subset replicate PCRs. Profiled with immunoSEQ multiplex PCR; TCRdb holds only in-frame clones, not every one. The data hold 550,000 to 800,000 clones, with around two thirds observed a single time. The CDR3 is 14 amino acids. In germline, CDR1 is MDHEN, CDR2 SYDVKM. V gave up 6 bases and J gave up 5 bases, with 13 bases separating them. Recent vaccinations or acute infections were absent in the healthy HIV-negative adult donors. Subsets obtained from CD4+ cells comprised CD45RA+ naive and CD45RA-negative memory cells. Sequencing was carried out using memory CD4+ T cells sorted from blood. Subset in this sample: CD45RA-negative fraction. The TCR sequence derives from a woman in her twenties or thirties in good health. This sequence joins TRBV28 and TRBJ1-4, with TRBD1 as a possible D gene (6 bases). This chain's CDR3 is CASRWTAANEKLFF. The CDR3 DNA reads as TGTGCCAGCAGGTGGACAGCGGCGAATGAAAAACTGTTTTTT. Variable domain in full (rest from reference TRBV28 and TRBJ1-4): DVKVTQSSRYLVKRTGEKVFLECVQDMDHENMFWYRQDPGLGLRLIYFSYDVKMKEKGDIPEGYSVSREKKERFSLILESASTNQTSMYLCASRWTAANEKLFFGSGTQLSVL.